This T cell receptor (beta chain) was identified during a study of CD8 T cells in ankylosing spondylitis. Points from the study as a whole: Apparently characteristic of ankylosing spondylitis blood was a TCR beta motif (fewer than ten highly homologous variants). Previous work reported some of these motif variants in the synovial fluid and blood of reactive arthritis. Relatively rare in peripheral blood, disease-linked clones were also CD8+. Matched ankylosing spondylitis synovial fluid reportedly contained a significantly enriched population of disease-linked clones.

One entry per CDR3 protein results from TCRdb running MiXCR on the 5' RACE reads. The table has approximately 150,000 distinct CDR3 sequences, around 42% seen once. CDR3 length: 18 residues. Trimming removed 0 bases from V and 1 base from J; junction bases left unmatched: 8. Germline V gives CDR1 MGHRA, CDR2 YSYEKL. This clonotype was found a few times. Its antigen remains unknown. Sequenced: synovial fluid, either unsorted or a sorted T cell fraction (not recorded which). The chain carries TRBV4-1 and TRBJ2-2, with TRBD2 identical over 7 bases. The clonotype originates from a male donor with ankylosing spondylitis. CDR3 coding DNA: TGCGCCAGCAGCCAAGATCACTGGACTAGACTGAACACCGGGGAGCTGTTTTTT. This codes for CASSQDHWTRLNTGELFF.